The clone carrying this TCR beta chain was counted many times. What it binds is not known. This record comes from a study of CD8 T cells in ankylosing spondylitis. Study observations and caveats: About 8 highly homologous variants made up a TCR beta motif that seemed to typify ankylosing spondylitis blood.

Germline V gene lookup returns CDR1 SGDLS and CDR2 YYNGEE. This CDR3 is 17 amino acids long. Trimming removed 5 bases at V and 8 bases at J, with 25 bases between. TCRdb reprocessed the 5' RACE reads via MiXCR and lists one record per CDR3 protein. The sample holds 500,000 to 650,000 distinct CDR3 sequences, less than 6% seen once. This clonotype was obtained from a male donor with ankylosing spondylitis. Material for sequencing was blood, either unsorted or a sorted T cell fraction (not recorded which). The chain recombines TRBV9 with TRBJ1-4; D gene ambiguous. CDR3 coding DNA: TGTGCCAGCAGTCTTTCACCGGGTCCCGCATCTATAGAAAAACTGTTTTTT. Translating gives CASSLSPGPASIEKLFF.